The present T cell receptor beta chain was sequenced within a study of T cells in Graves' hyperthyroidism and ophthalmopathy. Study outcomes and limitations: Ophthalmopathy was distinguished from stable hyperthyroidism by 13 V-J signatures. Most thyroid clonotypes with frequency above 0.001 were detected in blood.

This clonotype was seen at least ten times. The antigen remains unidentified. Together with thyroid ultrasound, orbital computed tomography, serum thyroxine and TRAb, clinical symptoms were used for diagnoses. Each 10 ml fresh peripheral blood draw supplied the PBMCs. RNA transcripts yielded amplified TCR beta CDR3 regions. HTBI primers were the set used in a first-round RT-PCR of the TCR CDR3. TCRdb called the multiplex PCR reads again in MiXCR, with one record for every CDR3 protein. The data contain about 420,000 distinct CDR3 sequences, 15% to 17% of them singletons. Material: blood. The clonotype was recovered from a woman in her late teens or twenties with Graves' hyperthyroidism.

CDR3 DNA sequence: TGTGCCTACCGGGCTCGTCCAAGCGCCGGGGAGCTGTTTTTT. Its translation is CAYRARPSAGELFF. V usage is TRBV30 and J usage is TRBJ2-2; no reliable D call. The CDR3 sequence is 14 residues long. Trimming cost V 7 bases and J 6 bases, with 18 bases left between them. Germline CDR1 reads GTSNPN; CDR2 reads SVGIG (reference sequence).